Below, 8 T cell receptor beta chains from the same sample are listed, as sequenced in a study of OX40 agonist ivuxolimab in advanced cancers. Receptor amplification or capture employed the immunoSEQ multiplex PCR assay. TCRdb took this table from immuneACCESS and kept in-frame rearrangements with V and J called. Such tables lack part of the clones; where checked against another copy, unresolved V genes explain under half of the gap, and the rest is unexplained. Counted in this sample were tens of thousands of clones; under 90% of them appeared once. The ten top clones hold about 5.8% of the sample. The sample consisted of CD4+ or CD8+ T cells sorted from blood, taken in a trial of the OX40 agonist ivuxolimab. Receptors were obtained from an adult with an advanced solid tumor such as melanoma, head and neck, liver or kidney cancer.

This chain connects TRBV10-1 to TRBJ2-1; TRBD2 agrees at 13 bases. Per the germline V gene, CDR1 is WNHNN and CDR2 is SYGVQD (reference sequence). The CDR3 is made up of 18 amino acids. The V gene end was trimmed by 4 bases and the J gene end by 0 bases; junction bases not matched to a gene: 6. The CDR3 spells CASSAGTSGISSYNEQFF. CDR3 nucleotides: TGCGCCAGCAGTGCTGGGACTAGCGGGATAAGCTCCTACAATGAGCAGTTCTTC.

Comment on this clone: With only one base between it and a far larger clone, this is likely a read error. The same CDR3 is also encoded by other DNA sequences in this sample. This chain links TRBV28 with TRBJ1-1; D is uncertain. Germline V CDR1 and CDR2: MDHEN, SYDVKM. The CDR3 runs to 15 residues. Trimming cost V 6 bases and J 3 bases, with 17 bases left between them. CDR3 bases: TGTGCCAGCAGAGACCCAACCCTTGGAGACACTGAAGCTTTCTTT. This sequence encodes CASRDPTLGDTEAFF.

This chain connects TRBV5-1 to TRBJ2-1; 7 positions match TRBD1. This CDR3 comprises 16 residues. After removal of 4 bases from V and 4 bases from J, the junction contained 11 bases not matched to a gene. Germline V gives CDR1 SGHRS, CDR2 YFSETQ. CDR3 coding DNA: TGCGCCAGCAGCCTGGGGAAGGGGGCGCCTTACAATGAGCAGTTCTTC. It translates to CASSLGKGAPYNEQFF.

The gene calls are TRBV28 and TRBJ1-5; D gene unclear. CDR1 is MDHEN, CDR2 SYDVKM, per germline. This CDR3 has 18 residues. The V and J ends lost 3 bases and 7 bases respectively, with 25 bases between them. CDR3 sequence reads: CASSFTVDSGLVKQPQHF. CDR3 nucleotide sequence: TGTGCCAGCAGTTTTACGGTCGATAGCGGCTTGGTTAAACAGCCCCAGCATTTT.

The chain is built from TRBV9 and TRBJ2-5, with D uncertain. This CDR3 comprises 13 residues. V lost 4 bases and J 2 bases, leaving 9 bases between the germline ends. CDR1 SGDLS and CDR2 YYNGEE come from the germline V gene. The CDR3 sequence is CASSPGLQETQYF. CDR3 DNA sequence: TGTGCCAGCAGCCCGGGCCTGCAAGAGACCCAGTACTTC.

This chain uses TRBV6-5 with TRBJ1-2, with unresolved D. The V and J ends lost 8 bases and 3 bases respectively, with 16 bases between them. Germline assignment: CDR1 MNHEY and CDR2 SVGAGI. The CDR3 contains 14 residues. CDR3 loop: CASEEWEGYYGYTF. For the CDR3, the DNA is TGTGCCAGCGAGGAATGGGAAGGATACTATGGCTACACCTTC.

CDR3 DNA sequence: TGTGCCAGCAGTTACTCGAACTCCGGCGAGCAGTACTTC. It encodes CASSYSNSGEQYF. This rearrangement joins TRBV6-5 to TRBJ2-7; unclear D gene. The CDR3 sequence is 13 residues long. Looked up from germline, CDR1 is MNHEY and CDR2 is SVGAGI. Trimming took off 0 bases at V and 6 bases at J, with 9 bases between the two ends.

The chain links TRBV19 to TRBJ2-1, with TRBD2 identical over 10 bases. The CDR3 sequence is 16 residues long. V shed 3 bases and J 2 bases; nucleotides not matched to a gene: 4. Looked up from germline, CDR1 is LNHDA and CDR2 is SQIVND (reference sequence). Here the CDR3 DNA reads TGTGCCAGTAGTATCCTAGCGGGAGACGCCTACAATGAGCAGTTCTTC. Translating gives CASSILAGDAYNEQFF.